This is a list of T cell receptor beta chains from one sample in a study of T-cell memory formation after mild COVID-19. MiXCR, applied by TCRdb to the 5' RACE reads, yields one record per CDR3 protein. The table lists 400,000 or so distinct CDR3 sequences, roughly 20% of them singletons. The sequenced sample was PBMCs or a T cell subset sorted from them (not recorded which). All receptors come from an adult woman who had mild COVID-19 (a few samples of this study predate the infection). Cell type and time point are not known. The conserved cysteine and the conserved F or W are not part of the CDR3 here.

>11|TRBV6-1|TRBJ1-2
ASRDGTVYGYT
>13|TRBV2|TRBJ2-4
ASSEIGIAKNIQY
>16|TRBV6-5|TRBJ2-1
ASSYSSGLGGSYNEQF
>12|TRBV4-1|TRBJ2-7
ASSQARGLYEQY
>10|TRBV29-1|TRBJ1-2
SVEEQGEGYT
>14|TRBV6-2/TRBV6-3|TRBJ2-7
ASSAPDRDRKYEQY
>14|TRBV12-3/TRBV12-4|TRBJ2-3
ASLRAGQEITDTQY
>11|TRBV5-1|TRBJ2-7
ASSPGQGDEQY
>14|TRBV11-2|TRBJ2-2
ASSPMSGRRGGELF
>15|TRBV6-5|TRBJ1-3
ASRRGDRLYSGNTIY
>9|TRBV7-9|TRBJ2-7
ASSFAYEQY
>10|TRBV5-1|TRBJ2-3
ASSLVGDTQY
>13|TRBV24-1|TRBJ2-5
ATSDLGAGGETQY
>15|TRBV27|TRBJ1-2
ASSFSGDGTVNYGYT
>14|TRBV7-9|TRBJ2-3
ASSDPRGLVKDTQY
>13|TRBV12-3/TRBV12-4|TRBJ2-7
ASSFAGTGVNEQY
>13|TRBV20-1|TRBJ2-2
SARDGRQGIGELF
>12|TRBV20-1|TRBJ2-7
SARAWDGSYEQY
>12|TRBV7-8|TRBJ1-1
ASSLVQGRAEAF
>12|TRBV7-9|TRBJ2-7
ASSLLDRAGEQY
>15|TRBV7-2|TRBJ2-5
ASSLWGLAGGQETQY
>15|TRBV7-6|TRBJ2-2
ASSLAPGGDQTGELF
>14|TRBV6-5|TRBJ1-2
ASSYSNRDIYYGYT
>13|TRBV20-1|TRBJ1-6
SARDMEGDNSPLH
>13|TRBV7-9|TRBJ2-7
ASSQNLAISYEQY
>13|TRBV29-1|TRBJ1-1
SVEDRTGGFTEAF
>13|TRBV5-1|TRBJ2-1
ASSLTSGGATEQF
>12|TRBV10-3|TRBJ1-5
AIKGSGDNQPQH
>11|TRBV10-3|TRBJ2-5
AISPPMGETQY
>12|TRBV6-5|TRBJ1-4
ASSLTASNEKLF
>11|TRBV24-1|TRBJ2-2
ATSVLGTGELF
>12|TRBV15|TRBJ2-3
ATSRDRGGDTQY
>13|TRBV4-2|TRBJ2-3
ASSQEDGGADTQY
>12|TRBV12-3/TRBV12-4|TRBJ1-6
ASRATGGYSPLH
>12|TRBV12-3/TRBV12-4|TRBJ1-1
ASSVKRLNTEAF
>12|TRBV2|TRBJ2-1
ASSDPLRGNEQF
>11|TRBV7-8|TRBJ2-2
ASSLDGRGELF
>15|TRBV6-5|TRBJ2-1
ASSYSATTGGHNEQF
>11|TRBV29-1|TRBJ2-7
SVLSSESYEQY
>13|TRBV6-5|TRBJ2-7
ASSPTRQGYYEQY
>11|TRBV19|TRBJ1-1
ASRQEANTEAF
>17|TRBV5-4|TRBJ2-1
ASSLGGLAGDRGFNEQF
>10|TRBV5-1|TRBJ2-7
ASSPTFYEQY
>9|TRBV27|TRBJ2-1
ASIALNEQF